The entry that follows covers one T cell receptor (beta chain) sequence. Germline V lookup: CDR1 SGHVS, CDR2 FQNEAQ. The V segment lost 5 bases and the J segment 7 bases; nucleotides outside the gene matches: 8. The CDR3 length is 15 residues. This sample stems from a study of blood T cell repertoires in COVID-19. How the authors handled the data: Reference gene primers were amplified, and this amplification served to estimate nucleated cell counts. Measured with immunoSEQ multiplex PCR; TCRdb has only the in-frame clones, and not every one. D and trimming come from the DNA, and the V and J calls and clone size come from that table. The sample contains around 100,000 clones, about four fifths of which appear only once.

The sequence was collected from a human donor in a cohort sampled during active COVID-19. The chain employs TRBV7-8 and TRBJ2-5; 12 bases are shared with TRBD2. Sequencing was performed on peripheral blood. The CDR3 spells CASSPLAGGRGTQYF. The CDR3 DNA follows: TGTGCCAGCAGCCCCCTAGCGGGAGGGCGGGGGACCCAGTACTTC.